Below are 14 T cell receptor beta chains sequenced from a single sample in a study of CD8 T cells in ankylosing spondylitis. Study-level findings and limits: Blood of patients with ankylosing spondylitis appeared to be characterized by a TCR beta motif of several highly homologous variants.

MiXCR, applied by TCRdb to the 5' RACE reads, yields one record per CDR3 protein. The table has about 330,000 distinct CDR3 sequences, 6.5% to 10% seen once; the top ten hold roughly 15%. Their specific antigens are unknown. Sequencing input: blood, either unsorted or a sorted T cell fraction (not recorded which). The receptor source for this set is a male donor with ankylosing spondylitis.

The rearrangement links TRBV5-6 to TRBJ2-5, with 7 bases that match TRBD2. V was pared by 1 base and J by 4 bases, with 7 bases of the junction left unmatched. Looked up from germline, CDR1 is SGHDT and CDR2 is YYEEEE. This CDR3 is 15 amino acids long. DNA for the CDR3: TGTGCCAGCAGCTTGAAAACGGGAGGAGGAGAGACCCAGTACTTC. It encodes CASSLKTGGGETQYF.

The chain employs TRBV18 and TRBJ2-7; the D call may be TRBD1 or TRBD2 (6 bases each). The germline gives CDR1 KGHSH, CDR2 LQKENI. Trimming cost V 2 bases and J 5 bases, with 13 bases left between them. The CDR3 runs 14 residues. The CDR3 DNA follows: TGTGCCAGCTCACCAAGGGGGGCTGTGGACGAGCAGTACTTC. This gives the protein CASSPRGAVDEQYF. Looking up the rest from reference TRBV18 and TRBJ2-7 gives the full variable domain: NAGVMQNPRHLVRRRGQEARLRCSPMKGHSHVYWYRQLPEEGLKFMVYLQKENIIDESGMPKERFSAEFPKEGPSILRIQQVVRGDSAAYFCASSPRGAVDEQYFGPGTRLTVT.

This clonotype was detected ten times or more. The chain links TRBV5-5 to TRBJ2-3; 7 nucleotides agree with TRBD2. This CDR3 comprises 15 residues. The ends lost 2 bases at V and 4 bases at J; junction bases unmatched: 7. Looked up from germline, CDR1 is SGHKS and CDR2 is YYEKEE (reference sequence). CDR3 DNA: TGTGCCAGCAGCTTTCTGGCGGGAGCCCCAGATACGCAGTATTTT. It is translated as CASSFLAGAPDTQYF.

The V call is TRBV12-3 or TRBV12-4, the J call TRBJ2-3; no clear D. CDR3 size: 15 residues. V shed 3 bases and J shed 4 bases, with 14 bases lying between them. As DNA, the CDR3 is TGTGCCAGCAGTTTTGGGGTCGCCACGTCAGATACGCAGTATTTT. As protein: CASSFGVATSDTQYF.

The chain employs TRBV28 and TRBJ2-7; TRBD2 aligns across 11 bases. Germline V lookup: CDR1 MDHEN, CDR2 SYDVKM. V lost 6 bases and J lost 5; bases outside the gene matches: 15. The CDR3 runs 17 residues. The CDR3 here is CASSGQGLAGGLHEQYF. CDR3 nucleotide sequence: TGTGCCAGCAGCGGCCAAGGGCTAGCGGGAGGACTACACGAGCAGTACTTC.

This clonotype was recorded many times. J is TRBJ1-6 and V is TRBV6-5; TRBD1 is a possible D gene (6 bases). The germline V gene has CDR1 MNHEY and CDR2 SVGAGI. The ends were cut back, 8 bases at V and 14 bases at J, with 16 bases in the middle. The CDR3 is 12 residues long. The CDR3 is CASSQGLGALHF. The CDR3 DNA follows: TGTGCCAGCTCACAGGGATTAGGAGCCCTCCACTTT.

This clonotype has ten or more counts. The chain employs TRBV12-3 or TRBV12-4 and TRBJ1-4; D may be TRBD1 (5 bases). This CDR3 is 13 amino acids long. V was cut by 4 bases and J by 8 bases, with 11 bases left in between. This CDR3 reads CASSSQGGEKLFF. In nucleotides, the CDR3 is TGTGCCAGCAGTTCTCAGGGAGGGGAAAAACTGTTTTTT.

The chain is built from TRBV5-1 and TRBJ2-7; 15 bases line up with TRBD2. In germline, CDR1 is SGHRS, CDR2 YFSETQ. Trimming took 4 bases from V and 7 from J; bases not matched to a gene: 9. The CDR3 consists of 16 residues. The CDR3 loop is CASSIPRTSGRGEQYF. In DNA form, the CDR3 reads TGCGCCAGCAGCATCCCCCGGACTAGCGGGAGGGGTGAGCAGTACTTC.

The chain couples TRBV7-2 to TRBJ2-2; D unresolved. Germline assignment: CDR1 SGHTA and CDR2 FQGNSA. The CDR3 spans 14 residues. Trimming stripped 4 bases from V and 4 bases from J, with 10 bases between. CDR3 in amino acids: CASSSYVSTGELFF. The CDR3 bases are TGTGCCAGCAGCTCCTACGTGAGCACCGGGGAGCTGTTTTTT.

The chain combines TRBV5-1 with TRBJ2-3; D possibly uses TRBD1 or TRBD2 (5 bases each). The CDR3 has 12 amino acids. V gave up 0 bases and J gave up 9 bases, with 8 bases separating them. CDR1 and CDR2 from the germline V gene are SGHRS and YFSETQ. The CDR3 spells CASSLERGTQYF. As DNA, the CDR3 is TGCGCCAGCAGCTTGGAGAGGGGCACGCAGTATTTT.

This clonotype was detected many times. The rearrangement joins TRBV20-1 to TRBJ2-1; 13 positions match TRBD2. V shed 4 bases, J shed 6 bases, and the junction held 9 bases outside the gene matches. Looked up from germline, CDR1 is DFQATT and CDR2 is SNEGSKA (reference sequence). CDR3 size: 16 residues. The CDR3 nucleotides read TGCAGTGCTACATCTTCGGGGACTAGCGGGATCAATGAGCAGTTCTTC. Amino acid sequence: CSATSSGTSGINEQFF.

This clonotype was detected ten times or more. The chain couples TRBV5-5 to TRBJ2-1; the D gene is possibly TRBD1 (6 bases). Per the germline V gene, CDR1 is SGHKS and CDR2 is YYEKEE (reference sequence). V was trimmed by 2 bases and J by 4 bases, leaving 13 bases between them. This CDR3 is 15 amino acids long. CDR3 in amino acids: CASSFWDITYNEQFF. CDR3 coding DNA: TGTGCCAGCAGCTTCTGGGACATTACGTACAATGAGCAGTTCTTC.

The DNA of the CDR3 is TGTGCCAGCACCCGGACTAGCGTGAACACCGGGGAGCTGTTTTTT. Its protein product is CASTRTSVNTGELFF. This chain joins TRBV6-1 and TRBJ2-2; TRBD2 matches 9 bases. V shed 7 bases, J shed 1 base, and the junction held 4 bases outside the gene matches. The CDR3 has 15 amino acids. Germline V gives CDR1 MNHNS, CDR2 SASEGT.

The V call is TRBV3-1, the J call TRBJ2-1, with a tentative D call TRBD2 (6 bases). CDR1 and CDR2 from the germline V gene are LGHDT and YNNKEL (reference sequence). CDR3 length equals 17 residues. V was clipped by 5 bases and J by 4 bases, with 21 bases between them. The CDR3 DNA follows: TGTGCCAGCAGCTTAGAAGCGGGCCGAGTACTTTACAATGAGCAGTTCTTC. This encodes CASSLEAGRVLYNEQFF.